A selection of T cell receptor beta chains follows, all from one sample in a study of cytomegalovirus exposure and HLA in healthy donors. Method: immunoSEQ multiplex PCR; TCRdb's copy keeps in-frame clones and lacks some. The table records about 55,000 clones, over 55% of them present only once. Sequences were obtained from PBMCs. These receptors were collected from a man aged 40-49 years in good health and CMV-seropositive. The CDR3 runs from the conserved cysteine through the conserved F or W. The D gene is left open where the match is weak. Expanded clones are given a class, and other clones once, few, many or no size at all.

>TRBJ2-2|NA|TRBV18|once
CASSQGSNTGELFF
TGTGCCAGCTCCCAGGGTTCGAACACCGGGGAGCTGTTTTTT
>TRBJ2-6|TRBD1|TRBV2|NA
CASIYLGTGLNGANVLTF
TGTGCCAGCATTTATTTAGGGACAGGACTTAATGGGGCCAACGTCCTGACTTTC
>TRBJ1-2|TRBD1|TRBV5-5|NA
CASSFGIQGGNYGYTF
TGTGCCAGCAGCTTTGGGATACAGGGGGGTAACTATGGCTACACCTTC
>TRBJ1-2|NA|TRBV7-9|NA
CSSSSTYTTNYGYTF
TGTTCCAGCAGCTCCACGTACACCACTAACTATGGCTACACCTTC
>TRBJ2-5|NA|TRBV4-1|once
CASSPSEVSGETQYF
TGCGCCAGCAGCCCGAGTGAGGTTTCAGGGGAGACCCAGTACTTC
>TRBJ1-1|NA|TRBV9|NA
CASSAKMKGAEAFF
TGTGCCAGCAGCGCGAAGATGAAAGGAGCCGAAGCTTTCTTT
>TRBJ2-3|NA|TRBV9|NA
CASSVEEAGSTLSTDTQYF
TGTGCCAGCAGCGTAGAGGAGGCGGGGAGTACCCTTAGCACAGATACGCAGTATTTT
>TRBJ2-6|NA|TRBV4-1|NA
CASSTTGGFGANVLTF
TGCGCCAGCAGCACTACCGGGGGTTTTGGGGCCAACGTCCTGACTTTC
>TRBJ1-1|NA|TRBV5-4|NA
CASSPSQVLNTEAFF
TGTGCCAGCAGTCCGTCTCAGGTACTTAACACTGAAGCTTTCTTT
>TRBJ1-4|TRBD1|TRBV4-1|NA
CASSQESFPEGGINEKLFF
TGCGCCAGCAGCCAAGAATCCTTCCCAGAAGGGGGCATTAATGAAAAACTGTTTTTT
>TRBJ2-7|TRBD1|TRBV11-3|NA
CASSLETGQGTYEQYF
TGTGCCAGCAGCTTAGAGACGGGACAGGGCACCTACGAGCAGTACTTC
>TRBJ1-5|TRBD1|TRBV4-1|few
CASSSTTGTMGGQPQHF
TGCGCCAGCAGCAGCACGACAGGGACAATGGGTGGTCAGCCCCAGCATTTT
>TRBJ1-4|TRBD1|TRBV6-6|NA
CASRTGGLTNEKLFF
TGTGCCAGCAGGACAGGGGGCTTGACTAATGAAAAACTGTTTTTT
>TRBJ1-2|TRBD1|TRBV5-4|NA
CASSREGALNYGYTF
TGTGCCAGCAGCCGAGAGGGGGCCCTGAACTATGGCTACACCTTC
>TRBJ2-7|TRBD2|TRBV2|few
CASLAGASYEQYF
TGTGCCAGCCTAGCGGGGGCCTCCTACGAGCAGTACTTC
>TRBJ2-1|TRBD2|TRBV7-8|NA
CASSLALLTQRAGGYNEQFF
TGTGCCAGCAGCTTAGCCCTCCTTACCCAGAGAGCGGGGGGCTACAATGAGCAGTTCTTC
>TRBJ1-1|NA|TRBV5-1|NA
CASSRGQAMNTEAFF
TGCGCCAGTTCGCGGGGGCAGGCAATGAACACTGAAGCTTTCTTT
>TRBJ2-7|NA|TRBV29-1|NA
CSVVEDFYEQYF
TGCAGCGTTGTCGAGGACTTCTACGAGCAGTACTTC
>TRBJ2-1|TRBD2|TRBV19|once
CASSIAPGLAGVSSSYNEQFF
TGTGCCAGTAGTATAGCCCCGGGACTAGCGGGGGTCTCGAGCTCCTACAATGAGCAGTTCTTC
>TRBJ2-5|TRBD2|TRBV7-3|NA
CASSSRASGQETQYF
TGTGCCAGCAGCTCCCGAGCTAGCGGGCAAGAGACCCAGTACTTC
>TRBJ2-1|NA|TRBV5-6|few
CASSPYLSSYNEQFF
TGTGCCAGCAGCCCATACCTGAGCTCCTACAATGAGCAGTTCTTC
>TRBJ1-2|NA|TRBV5-1|NA
CASSSWEDGYGYTF
TGCGCCAGCAGCTCCTGGGAGGATGGCTATGGCTACACCTTC
>TRBJ2-6|NA|TRBV29-1|NA
CSASPGANVLTF
TGCAGCGCCTCCCCTGGGGCCAACGTCCTGACTTTC
>TRBJ1-1|TRBD1|TRBV4-1|few
CASSRQPGQGAGTEAFF
TGCGCCAGCAGCCGACAACCGGGACAGGGGGCAGGAACTGAAGCTTTCTTT
>TRBJ2-7|NA|TRBV21-1|NA
CASSPRDSQYF
TGTGCCAGCAGCCCACGGGACTCCCAGTACTTC
>TRBJ2-3|NA|TRBV5-6|NA
CASSFWDTHTDTQYF
TGTGCCAGCAGCTTTTGGGACACACACACAGATACGCAGTATTTT
>TRBJ2-2|NA|TRBV2|NA
CASSFTGTGELFF
TGTGCCAGCAGTTTTACAGGGACCGGGGAGCTGTTTTTT
>TRBJ1-2|NA|TRBV5-4|NA
CASSLGQRYGYTF
TGTGCCAGCAGCTTGGGGCAGCGCTATGGCTACACCTTC
>TRBJ1-2|NA|TRBV5-6|NA
CASSLFSSYGYTF
TGTGCCAGCAGCTTGTTCTCGAGCTATGGCTACACCTTC
>TRBJ2-3|NA|TRBV6-5|few
CASKEGATDTQYF
TGTGCCAGCAAGGAGGGGGCCACAGATACGCAGTATTTT
>TRBJ1-6|NA|TRBV27|once
CASRIETTYNSPLHF
TGTGCCAGCAGGATAGAGACTACCTATAATTCACCCCTCCACTTT
>TRBJ2-1|TRBD2|TRBV11-2|few
CASSRRLAGFHEQFF
TGTGCCAGCAGCCGAAGACTAGCGGGGTTTCATGAGCAGTTCTTC
>TRBJ2-1|NA|TRBV30|few
CAWSQNNEQFF
TGTGCCTGGAGTCAAAACAATGAGCAGTTCTTC
>TRBJ1-1|NA|TRBV19|NA
CASSMQPRVHTEAFF
TGTGCCAGTAGTATGCAGCCCAGGGTGCACACTGAAGCTTTCTTT
>TRBJ2-1|TRBD2|TRBV7-9|once
CASSPRAAGVNEQFF
TGTGCCAGCAGCCCCAGAGCAGCGGGGGTTAATGAGCAGTTCTTC
>TRBJ1-1|NA|TRBV6-6|NA
CASSYSQGTEAFF
TGTGCCAGCAGTTACTCCCAAGGGACAGAAGCTTTCTTT
>TRBJ2-6|NA|TRBV7-3|NA
CASSLDGSGANVLTF
TGTGCCAGCAGCTTAGACGGGTCTGGGGCCAACGTCCTGACTTTC
>TRBJ2-5|NA|TRBV19|NA
CASSFAGRTETQYF
TGTGCCAGCTCCTTTGCGGGGAGGACAGAGACCCAGTACTTC
>TRBJ1-2|NA|TRBV4-1|NA
CASSQGAGQNYGYTF
TGCGCCAGCAGCCAAGGGGCCGGACAGAACTATGGCTACACCTTC
>TRBJ1-1|NA|TRBV30|NA
CAWSQGLGSEAFF
TGTGCCTGGAGTCAGGGCCTGGGTTCTGAAGCTTTCTTT
>TRBJ1-5|NA|TRBV21-1|NA
CASSKRGSSEGVNSNQPQHF
TGTGCCAGCAGCAAACGGGGCTCCTCGGAGGGAGTTAATAGCAATCAGCCCCAGCATTTT
>TRBJ1-3|NA|TRBV5-1|NA
CASSPLAGDGNTIYF
TGCGCCAGCAGCCCCCTAGCGGGGGACGGAAACACCATATATTTT
>TRBJ2-5|TRBD1|TRBV7-7|NA
CASSPDRGQRETQYF
TGTGCCAGCAGCCCTGACAGGGGGCAGAGAGAGACCCAGTACTTC
>TRBJ1-5|NA|TRBV2|NA
CASSEGVGKAGQPQHF
TGTGCCAGCAGTGAAGGGGTAGGGAAAGCGGGTCAGCCCCAGCATTTT
>TRBJ1-2|NA|TRBV4-1|NA
CASSQDQLAVLYGYTF
TGCGCCAGCAGCCAAGATCAGCTAGCAGTCCTCTATGGCTACACCTTC
>TRBJ1-1|NA|TRBV7-2|NA
CASSALIGGGTEAFF
TGTGCCAGCAGCGCCCTCATCGGGGGGGGCACTGAAGCTTTCTTT
>TRBJ1-2|NA|TRBV18|NA
CASSPPTAPNYGYTF
TGTGCCAGCTCACCACCGACAGCCCCTAACTATGGCTACACCTTC